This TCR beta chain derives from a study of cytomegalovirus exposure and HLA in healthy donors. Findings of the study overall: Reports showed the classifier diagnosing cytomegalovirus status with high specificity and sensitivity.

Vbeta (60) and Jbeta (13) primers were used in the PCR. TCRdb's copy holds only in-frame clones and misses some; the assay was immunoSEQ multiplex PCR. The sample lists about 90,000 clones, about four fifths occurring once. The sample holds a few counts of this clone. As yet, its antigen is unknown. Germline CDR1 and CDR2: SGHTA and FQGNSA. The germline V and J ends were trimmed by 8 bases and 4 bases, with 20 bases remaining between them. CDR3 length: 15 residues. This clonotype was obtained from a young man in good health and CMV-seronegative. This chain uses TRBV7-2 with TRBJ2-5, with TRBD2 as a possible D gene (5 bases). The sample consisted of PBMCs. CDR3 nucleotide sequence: TGTGCCAGCGCGGGTTGGGGTCTTTCGGGAGAGACCCAGTACTTC. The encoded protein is CASAGWGLSGETQYF.